Each of the 21 T cell receptor beta chains below was sequenced from the same sample in a study of T cells after yellow fever vaccination. TCRdb recomputed calls from the 5' RACE reads with MiXCR, one row per CDR3 protein. The sample contains under 300,000 distinct CDR3 sequences, less than 9% of which appear only once. The input for sequencing was CD4+ T cells sorted from PBMCs, taken 15 days after the yellow fever booster vaccination. The receptors shown here come from a man aged 25-40 years who received the YFV17D yellow fever vaccine.

This clonotype came up many times. The chain uses TRBV7-2 and TRBJ2-7; D call uncertain. Germline V lookup: CDR1 SGHTA, CDR2 FQGNSA. Trimming removed 0 bases at V and 7 bases at J, with 19 bases between. The CDR3 is 16 amino acids. The DNA for the CDR3 is TGTGCCAGCAGCTTAGCCTCCACGGCAGGTTTAGGTGAGCAGTACTTC. It encodes CASSLASTAGLGEQYF. The complete variable domain, with remaining parts taken from reference TRBV7-2 and TRBJ2-7, reads GAGVSQSPSNKVTEKGKDVELRCDPISGHTALYWYRQSLGQGLEFLIYFQGNSAPDKSGLPSDRFSAERTGGSVSTLTIQRTQQEDSAVYLCASSLASTAGLGEQYFGPGTRLTVT.

This clonotype turned up a few times. This chain links TRBV21-1 with TRBJ2-7; TRBD2, the table's D call, was not compared with the DNA. TRBV21-1 is described as a pseudogene. There are 20 residues in the CDR3. The CDR3 DNA sequence: TGTGCCAGCAGCAAAGCGCTTTTTGGGGTAGCGGGAGTTTTTGGCTACGAGCAGTACTTC. This gives the protein CASSKALFGVAGVFGYEQYF.

In this sample, this clonotype turned up many times. The rearrangement uses TRBV28 and TRBJ2-7; D is undetermined. Per the germline V gene, CDR1 is MDHEN and CDR2 is SYDVKM. This CDR3 has 10 residues. V lost 6 bases and J lost 3, with 3 bases in between. The chain's CDR3 is CASRRYEQYF. For the CDR3, the DNA is TGTGCCAGCAGGCGCTACGAGCAGTACTTC.

Only a few counts were recorded for this clonotype. The V and J genes are TRBV12-3 or TRBV12-4 and TRBJ2-1, with 9 bases lining up with TRBD1. J lost 12 bases, V lost 6 bases, and 6 bases had no gene match. There are 12 residues in the CDR3. CDR3 protein: CASSQDRGRQFF. The CDR3 coding sequence is TGTGCCAGCAGCCAGGACAGGGGCCGGCAGTTCTTC.

This clonotype occurred many times. The rearrangement uses TRBV16 and TRBJ1-5; D gene unclear. Germline lookup yields CDR1 KGHSY and CDR2 FQNENV. The CDR3 consists of 15 residues. V was cut by 2 bases and J by 2 bases, with 10 bases left in between. The CDR3 is CASSQVGRRNQPQHF. The CDR3 DNA follows: TGTGCCAGCAGCCAAGTAGGAAGGCGCAATCAGCCCCAGCATTTT. Together with reference TRBV16 and TRBJ1-5, the CDR3 gives the full variable domain: GEEVAQTPKHLVRGEGQKAKLYCAPIKGHSYVFWYQQVLKNEFKFLISFQNENVFDETGMPKERFSAKCLPNSPCSLEIQATKLEDSAVYFCASSQVGRRNQPQHFGDGTRLSIL.

The CDR3 spells CASSMTSANGYTF. Here the CDR3 DNA reads TGCGCCAGCAGCATGACTTCTGCTAACGGCTACACCTTC. The chain has TRBV5-1 and TRBJ1-2; no definite D call. Per germline, CDR1 SGHRS and CDR2 YFSETQ. Between the trimmed V and J ends, which lost 4 bases and 8 bases, there was a span of 15 bases. This CDR3 spans 13 amino acids.

This clonotype was observed at least ten times. V is TRBV6-2 or TRBV6-3 and J is TRBJ2-7; a weak D match, TRBD1 (6 bases). Trimming took off 2 bases at V and 2 bases at J, with 7 bases between the two ends. Germline-derived CDR1 and CDR2 are MNHEY and SVGEGT. CDR3 length: 13 amino acids. CDR3 nucleotides: TGTGCCAGCAGTTACAAGGGGGCCTACGAGCAGTACTTC. Translation gives CASSYKGAYEQYF.

This clonotype has ten or more counts. The gene calls are TRBV28 and TRBJ1-1, with D possibly being TRBD1 (6 bases). Germline values: CDR1 MDHEN, CDR2 SYDVKM. V dropped 3 bases and J dropped 11 bases, with 13 bases sitting between them. The CDR3 consists of 12 residues. CDR3 residues: CASSFSERGAFF. The DNA of the CDR3 is TGTGCCAGCAGTTTCTCCGAAAGGGGGGCTTTCTTT.

This clonotype came up many times. The chain carries TRBV5-1 and TRBJ2-7; 10 bases are a match to TRBD1. Germline V CDR1 and CDR2: SGHRS, YFSETQ. CDR3 length: 14 amino acids. Unmatched junction bases numbered 7, after V lost 5 bases and J lost 5 bases. The CDR3 coding sequence is TGCGCCAGCAGGTCCGGGACAGGGGCCAACGAGCAGTACTTC. Encoded protein: CASRSGTGANEQYF.

This clonotype was counted a few times. The genes are TRBV30 and TRBJ2-1; perhaps D is TRBD1 or TRBD2 (6 bases each). V dropped 3 bases and J dropped 5 bases, with 17 bases sitting between them. The CDR3 runs to 15 residues. The germline CDR1 and CDR2 sequences are GTSNPN and SVGIG (reference sequence). CDR3 sequence (DNA): TGTGCCTGGAGCCTAGGAGGGACACCTAACAATGAGCAGTTCTTC. This gives the protein CAWSLGGTPNNEQFF.

This clonotype was found once. At one boundary the junction diverges from the germline segment, which might be a read error. The chain links TRBV20-1 to TRBJ2-7, with D possibly TRBD2 on 6 matching bases. This CDR3 spans 17 amino acids. Germline V gene data show CDR1 as DFQATT and CDR2 as SNEGSKA (reference sequence). The CDR3 here is CCARDISGSGWNSEQYF. In DNA, the CDR3 is TGCTGTGCTAGAGATATTTCTGGGAGCGGGTGGAACTCCGAGCAGTACTTC.

The chain employs TRBV7-7 and TRBJ1-1; a weak D match, TRBD1 (6 bases). CDR1 and CDR2 (germline): SSHAT, FNYEAQ (reference sequence). CDR3 length equals 13 residues. Trimming took 6 bases from V and 4 from J, leaving 12 bases between them. CDR3 bases: TGTGCCAGCAGTGCAGGGGAGATCACTGAAGCTTTCTTT. Its translation: CASSAGEITEAFF.

The rearrangement uses TRBV7-2 and TRBJ2-7; D is perhaps TRBD1 (5 bases). Trimming took 6 bases from V and 3 from J, leaving 9 bases between them. This CDR3 contains 12 residues. Per germline, CDR1 SGHTA and CDR2 FQGNSA. In nucleotides, the CDR3 is TGTGCCAGCAGACCGGACAACTACGAGCAGTACTTC. It encodes CASRPDNYEQYF.

Ten or more counts support this clonotype. This chain connects TRBV7-8 to TRBJ2-2, with unresolved D. Germline V gene lookup returns CDR1 SGHVS and CDR2 FQNEAQ. This CDR3 has 16 residues. Trimming pared 5 bases from V and 1 base from J, leaving 14 bases between. The CDR3 coding sequence is TGTGCCAGCAGCCAAAGGGCGTCGGGGAACACCGGGGAGCTGTTTTTT. Amino acid sequence: CASSQRASGNTGELFF.

Only a few counts were recorded for this clonotype. V and J are TRBV19 and TRBJ1-6; 7 positions match TRBD1. The germline V gene has CDR1 LNHDA and CDR2 SQIVND (reference sequence). The CDR3 consists of 16 residues. Trimming removed 7 bases from V and 8 bases from J; junction bases left unmatched: 14. CDR3 coding DNA: TGTGCCAGTACCGACGGACAGGCGACTCTCCATTCACCCCTCCACTTT. This encodes CASTDGQATLHSPLHF.

This chain uses TRBV2 with TRBJ1-1; 9 positions match TRBD1. V was clipped by 1 base and J by 5 bases; unmatched bases: 5. This CDR3 spans 15 amino acids. CDR1 SNHLY and CDR2 FYNNEI come from the germline V gene. CDR3 in amino acids: CASSEGDRVGTEAFF. CDR3 coding DNA: TGTGCCAGCAGTGAAGGGGACAGGGTGGGAACTGAAGCTTTCTTT.

This clonotype has a count of ten or more. V usage is TRBV2 and J usage is TRBJ2-3; D gene ambiguous. Germline values: CDR1 SNHLY, CDR2 FYNNEI. CDR3 length: 11 residues. Trimming left V 10 bases short and J 4 bases short, with 9 bases between. This CDR3 reads CANQSPDTQYF. As DNA, the CDR3 is TGTGCCAATCAATCGCCAGATACGCAGTATTTT.

This clonotype has more than one count but fewer than ten. The chain has TRBV5-1 and TRBJ2-5, with 9 bases lining up with TRBD1. CDR3 length equals 16 residues. V lost 4 bases, J lost 7 bases, and 14 bases stayed unmatched. Germline values: CDR1 SGHRS, CDR2 YFSETQ. The CDR3 sequence: CASSKTQGASGATQYF. CDR3 nucleotide sequence: TGCGCCAGCAGCAAAACACAGGGGGCCTCGGGAGCGACCCAGTACTTC.

This clonotype showed up many times. The rearrangement links TRBV12-3 or TRBV12-4 to TRBJ2-2, with D perhaps matching TRBD2 (6 bases). Between the trimmed V and J ends, which lost 7 bases and 7 bases, there was a span of 22 bases. CDR3 length: 16 residues. This CDR3 is CASTGGKGARSGELFF. The CDR3 DNA reads as TGTGCCAGCACCGGGGGAAAGGGTGCCAGGAGCGGGGAGCTGTTTTTT.

This clonotype was counted only a few times. This chain links TRBV30 with TRBJ1-1; possible D gene TRBD1, 5 bases. Germline loops: CDR1 GTSNPN, CDR2 SVGIG (reference sequence). V was clipped by 6 bases and J by 8 bases, with 22 bases between them. The CDR3 is 14 amino acids. As DNA, the CDR3 is TGTGCCTGCGTAACCGGGACCTTCACTTCAGAAGCTTTCTTT. Translated, it gives CACVTGTFTSEAFF.

This clonotype was recorded a few times. V and J are TRBV11-3 and TRBJ2-1, with no clear D. Germline CDR1 is SGHNT and CDR2 is YENEEA. The CDR3 length is 13 residues. V gave up 2 bases and J gave up 6 bases, with 8 bases separating them. The CDR3 DNA sequence: TGTGCCAGCAGCTTAAGTGTACCCAATGAGCAGTTCTTC. It encodes CASSLSVPNEQFF.